Listed here are 14 T cell receptor beta chains from one sample, sequenced in a study of blood T cell repertoires in COVID-19 (dated by TCRdb to the early 2020s). Library creation used the immunoSEQ multiplex PCR assay. Drawn from immuneACCESS, this table holds only the in-frame rearrangements with V and J called that TCRdb kept. Clones are partly lost; checked studies trace under half to an unresolved V gene and leave the rest unexplained. Present in this sample are around 480,000 clones, about nine tenths of which were seen just once. The top ten clones comprise roughly 0.7% of the sample. Material: PBMCs or T cells enriched from blood (not recorded which). Receptors originate from a woman younger than 30 who had recovered from COVID-19.

This clone was seen only once. The chain joins TRBV5-8 to TRBJ2-5; 7 bases agree with TRBD1. The CDR3 length is 18 residues. V trimming: 0 bases; J trimming: 3 bases; junction bases outside the gene matches: 14. CDR1 and CDR2 (germline): SGHTS, YDEGEE. The CDR3 loop is CASSLGTLVSTGEETQYF. DNA for the CDR3: TGTGCCAGCAGCTTGGGGACCCTGGTTTCCACAGGGGAAGAGACCCAGTACTTC. Full variable domain (outside the CDR3, taken from reference TRBV5-8 and TRBJ2-5): EAGVTQSPTHLIKTRGQQATLRCSPISGHTSVYWYQQALGLGLQFLLWYDEGEERNRGNFPPRFSGRQFPNYSSELNVNALELEDSALYLCASSLGTLVSTGEETQYFGPGTRLLVL.

The chain joins TRBV29-1 to TRBJ1-1; D gene unclear. The V gene's germline CDR1 is SQVTM and CDR2 ANQGSEA. CDR3 length equals 15 residues. The V end lost 3 bases, the J end lost 0 bases, and 14 bases lay between the germline ends. The DNA of the CDR3 is TGCAGCGTTGAGCTGCGGCAGATCTTGAACACTGAAGCTTTCTTT. It translates to CSVELRQILNTEAFF. Full variable domain (missing parts from reference TRBV29-1 and TRBJ1-1): SAVISQKPSRDICQRGTSLTIQCQVDSQVTMMFWYRQQPGQSLTLIATANQGSEATYESGFVIDKFPISRPNLTFSTLTVSNMSPEDSSIYLCSVELRQILNTEAFFGQGTRLTVV.

To note about this clone: The DNA is left out, because the CDR3 cannot be placed on it with certainty; the CDR3 is given as TCRdb lists it. The rearrangement links TRBV5-1 to TRBJ2-3; the DNA was not used to check the table's D call, TRBD1. CDR1 is SGHRS, CDR2 YFSETQ, per germline. Including both end residues, the CDR3 is 16 amino acids long. The CDR3 loop reads CASSSDSLRFGDTQYF.

The CDR3 region has the DNA TGTGCCAGCAGTGAACTCCTGGTCCAGGCGCAGTATTTT. Translating gives CASSELLVQAQYF. J is TRBJ2-3 and V is TRBV6-1; no reliable D call. The V gene's germline CDR1 is MNHNS and CDR2 SASEGT. With 2 bases removed from V and 10 bases from J, the gap between germline ends came to 13 bases. The CDR3 spans 13 residues.

The chain joins TRBV19 to TRBJ2-5; 9 bases are a match to TRBD1. With 7 bases clipped from V and 4 bases from J, the junction kept 7 bases outside the gene matches. This CDR3 comprises 14 residues. CDR1 is LNHDA and CDR2 is SQIVND in the germline V gene (reference sequence). In DNA, the CDR3 is TGTGCCAGTAAGGGGGGACAGGGAGGAGAGACCCAGTACTTC. Translating gives CASKGGQGGETQYF.

The chain carries TRBV6-5 and TRBJ2-1, with TRBD2 matching 11 bases. Germline CDR1 reads MNHEY; CDR2 reads SVGAGI. The CDR3 totals 16 residues. V lost 0 bases, J lost 5 bases, and 3 bases stayed unmatched. In nucleotides, the CDR3 is TGTGCCAGCAGTTACTCTGTAGCGGGGGGGAACAATGAGCAGTTCTTC. Translation: CASSYSVAGGNNEQFF.

The chain links TRBV2 to TRBJ2-7, with 9 bases identical to TRBD1. With V trimmed by 8 bases and J by 3 bases, 8 bases remained unmatched. The CDR3 extends over 14 amino acids. Looked up from germline, CDR1 is SNHLY and CDR2 is FYNNEI. The chain's CDR3 is CASVTGTGNYEQYF. For the CDR3, the DNA is TGTGCCAGCGTGACCGGGACAGGGAACTACGAGCAGTACTTC.

V usage is TRBV5-4 and J usage is TRBJ2-7; 7 nucleotides agree with TRBD2. Germline V gives CDR1 SGHNT, CDR2 YYREEE (reference sequence). The V gene end was trimmed by 5 bases and the J gene end by 2 bases; junction bases not matched to a gene: 4. This CDR3 has 13 residues. The CDR3 loop is CASSGGEAYEQYF. Written as DNA, the CDR3 is TGTGCCAGCAGTGGGGGGGAGGCCTACGAGCAGTACTTC.

The chain joins TRBV19 to TRBJ1-1; D perhaps matches TRBD1 (5 bases). V lost 2 bases, J lost 4 bases, and 11 bases lay in between. This CDR3 region has 14 residues. Germline V gene sequence: CDR1 LNHDA, CDR2 SQIVND (reference sequence). CDR3 sequence reads: CASSISGETTEAFF. In DNA, the CDR3 is TGTGCCAGTAGTATATCGGGGGAAACCACTGAAGCTTTCTTT.

The chain is built from TRBV19 and TRBJ1-1, with D possibly matching TRBD1 (6 bases). The CDR3 is made up of 14 amino acids. Germline CDR1 reads LNHDA; CDR2 reads SQIVND (reference sequence). V dropped 9 bases and J dropped 3 bases, with 17 bases sitting between them. The CDR3 DNA follows: TGTGCCAGCGAAGGGGGGGCTGAGGACACTGAAGCTTTCTTT. This translates into CASEGGAEDTEAFF.

This chain joins TRBV12-5 and TRBJ2-1, with D tentatively TRBD1 (6 bases). From germline, CDR1 is LGHNT and CDR2 FRNRAP. The V end was cut by 6 bases, the J end by 4 bases, with 22 bases between. The CDR3 loop spans 17 amino acids. CDR3 sequence (DNA): TGTGCTAGTGGCCTCCCGACAGGTCAGGGGACATACAATGAGCAGTTCTTC. This sequence encodes CASGLPTGQGTYNEQFF.

V and J are TRBV6-5 and TRBJ2-1; 9 nucleotides match TRBD1. Germline V gene sequence: CDR1 MNHEY, CDR2 SVGAGI. The CDR3 is made up of 14 amino acids. J was trimmed by 8 bases and V by 0 bases; bases with no gene match: 2. CDR3 DNA: TGTGCCAGCAGTTACTCAGACAGGGGGGATGAGCAGTTCTTC. Its protein is CASSYSDRGDEQFF.

This sequence joins TRBV3-1 (or the pseudogene TRBV3-2) and TRBJ1-1; 7 nucleotides agree with TRBD1. V lost 4 bases, J lost 1 base, and 6 bases stayed unmatched. This CDR3 is built from 15 residues. CDR1 is LGHDT and CDR2 is YNNKEL in the germline V gene (reference sequence). The CDR3 loop is CASSPPGQTNTEAFF. The CDR3 DNA follows: TGTGCCAGCAGCCCCCCGGGACAGACGAACACTGAAGCTTTCTTT.

This rearrangement joins TRBV9 to TRBJ2-7, with D unresolved. CDR1 and CDR2 (germline): SGDLS, YYNGEE. The V end lost 8 bases, the J end lost 6 bases, and 21 bases lay between the germline ends. The CDR3 is 14 residues long. CDR3: CASSRSSYLTEQYF. In nucleotides, the CDR3 is TGTGCCAGTTCACGGAGTTCATACCTCACCGAGCAGTACTTC. The whole variable domain, remainder taken from reference TRBV9 and TRBJ2-7, is DSGVTQTPKHLITATGQRVTLRCSPRSGDLSVYWYQQSLDQGLQFLIQYYNGEERAKGNILERFSAQQFPDLHSELNLSSLELGDSALYFCASSRSSYLTEQYFGPGTRLTVT.